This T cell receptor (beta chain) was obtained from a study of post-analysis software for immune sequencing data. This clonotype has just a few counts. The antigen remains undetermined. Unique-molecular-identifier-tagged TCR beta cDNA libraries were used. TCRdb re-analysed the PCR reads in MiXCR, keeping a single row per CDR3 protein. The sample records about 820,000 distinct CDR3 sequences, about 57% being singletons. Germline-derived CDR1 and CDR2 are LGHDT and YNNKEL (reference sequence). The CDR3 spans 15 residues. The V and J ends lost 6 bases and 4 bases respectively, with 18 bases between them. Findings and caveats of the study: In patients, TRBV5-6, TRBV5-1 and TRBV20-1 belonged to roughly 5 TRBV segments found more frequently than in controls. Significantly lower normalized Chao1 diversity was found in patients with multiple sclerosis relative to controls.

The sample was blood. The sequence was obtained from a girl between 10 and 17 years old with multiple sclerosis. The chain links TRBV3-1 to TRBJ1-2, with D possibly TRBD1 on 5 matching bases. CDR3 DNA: TGTGCCAGCAGGCTTCGTGGGGGTACTGGCTATGGCTACACCTTC. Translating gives CASRLRGGTGYGYTF.